This T cell receptor (beta chain) was recovered during a study of blood T cell repertoires in COVID-19. Across the study: Whether acute or convalescent, the COVID-19 samples came from the United States, Italy and Spain. T cells, B-cell-depleted T cells, or PBMCs supplied cDNA or gDNA.

Germline loops: CDR1 SGDLS, CDR2 YYNGEE. V lost 0 bases and J lost 5, with 11 bases in between. This CDR3 has 14 amino acids. Methods used by the authors: Amplified reference gene primers provided the basis for estimating nucleated cell counts. Measured with immunoSEQ multiplex PCR; TCRdb has only the in-frame clones, and not every one. V, J and clone size are those of that table, while D and trimming were read from the DNA. The data show approximately 220,000 clones, with roughly 83% seen just once and 27% held by the top ten. The receptor comes from a middle-aged man with acute or convalescent COVID-19. The V gene is TRBV9, the J gene TRBJ2-5, with TRBD2 as a possible D gene (5 bases). The material sequenced was peripheral blood. The CDR3 spells CASSVAGIGETQYF. CDR3 in DNA: TGTGCCAGCAGCGTAGCGGGGATTGGGGAGACCCAGTACTTC.